The 18 T cell receptor beta chains below all came from one sample that was sequenced in a study of T cell repertoires in cytomegalovirus infection. In TCRdb, the reads were re-called with MiXCR into one record per CDR3 protein. This table holds 80,000 to 130,000 distinct CDR3 sequences, under 25% found once. Sequencing was done on a sample of CD8+ T cells from PBMCs. These receptors were taken from a human donor in good health (CMV status not recorded). Some clones in this sample may be carry-over from other donors' samples.

The chain employs TRBV5-3 and TRBJ2-7, with 7 bases lining up with TRBD2. TRBV5-3 is annotated as an ORF whose role is uncertain. CDR3 length equals 15 residues. The ends lost 8 bases at V and 3 bases at J; junction bases unmatched: 14. CDR3 protein: CASSDPLAVGYEQYF. The DNA of the CDR3 is TGTGCCAGCAGCGACCCTCTAGCGGTGGGCTACGAGCAGTACTTC.

This sequence joins TRBV6-6 and TRBJ1-3; D not resolved. From germline, CDR1 is MNHNY and CDR2 SVGAGI (reference sequence). V was cut by 7 bases and J by 7 bases, with 14 bases left in between. This CDR3 region has 13 residues. CDR3 coding DNA: TGTGCCAGCACCCCGGGAGGGTGGAACACCATATATTTT. It encodes CASTPGGWNTIYF.

J is TRBJ2-7 and V is TRBV10-3, with 9 bases identical to TRBD1. This CDR3 contains 14 residues. V lost 4 bases and J lost 4; bases outside the gene matches: 5. Germline assignment: CDR1 ENHRY and CDR2 SYGVKD. The CDR3 nucleotides are TGTGCCATCAGTGCCCGGGACAGGGCTTACGAGCAGTACTTC. Its translation is CAISARDRAYEQYF.

This clonotype was seen many times. This CDR3 is CASRGGQGMKGDTEAFF. CDR3 nucleotide sequence: TGTGCCAGCAGAGGGGGACAGGGGATGAAGGGGGACACTGAAGCTTTCTTT. The V and J genes are TRBV5-6 and TRBJ1-1; 10 bases match TRBD1. Looked up from germline, CDR1 is SGHDT and CDR2 is YYEEEE. This CDR3 region has 17 residues. Trimming took 5 bases from V and 3 from J; bases not matched to a gene: 13.

This clonotype was counted only a few times. The V gene is TRBV14, the J gene TRBJ2-6; weak D call: TRBD2 (6 bases). Germline-derived CDR1 and CDR2 are SGHDN and FVKESK. This CDR3 comprises 18 residues. Trimming removed 4 bases from V and 0 bases from J, with 16 bases in between. The CDR3 DNA is TGTGCCAGCAGCCCTCTACTAGCTCCCAGCTCTGGGGCCAACGTCCTGACTTTC. Its translation: CASSPLLAPSSGANVLTF.

A remark on this clonotype: This could be a read error, since a much larger clone is one nucleotide away. V and J are TRBV12-3 or TRBV12-4 and TRBJ2-7; TRBD1 might be the D (5 bases). This CDR3 has 14 residues. CDR3 protein: CASSLPQARYERYF. CDR3 sequence (DNA): TGTGCCAGCAGTTTACCACAGGCTAGGTACGAGCGGTACTTC.

The chain has TRBV29-1 and TRBJ1-1; D is uncertain. The CDR3 is made up of 13 amino acids. Germline CDR1 is SQVTM and CDR2 is ANQGSEA. V lost 5 bases and J 6 bases, leaving 16 bases between the germline ends. The CDR3 nucleotides are TGCAGCGTTTCGGCCCCCCCGAGGGCTGAAGCTTTCTTT. It codes for CSVSAPPRAEAFF. Complete variable domain (other parts from reference TRBV29-1 and TRBJ1-1): SAVISQKPSRDICQRGTSLTIQCQVDSQVTMMFWYRQQPGQSLTLIATANQGSEATYESGFVIDKFPISRPNLTFSTLTVSNMSPEDSSIYLCSVSAPPRAEAFFGQGTRLTVV.

This clonotype was seen more than once but under ten times. The J gene is TRBJ2-7, the V gene TRBV5-1; no definite D call. This CDR3 is built from 13 residues. Per germline, CDR1 SGHRS and CDR2 YFSETQ. Deletions cut 2 bases from V and 0 bases from J, with 6 bases between. The CDR3 loop reads CASSFDPSYEQYF. The CDR3 DNA is TGCGCCAGCAGCTTCGATCCCTCCTACGAGCAGTACTTC.

This clonotype has a count of ten or more. The genes are TRBV20-1 and TRBJ2-5; 9 nucleotides match TRBD1. The CDR3 length is 17 residues. Trimming took 6 bases from V and 0 from J; bases not matched to a gene: 14. CDR1 is DFQATT and CDR2 is SNEGSKA in the germline V gene (reference sequence). As DNA, the CDR3 is TGCAGTGCAACAGGGGGCGATTCAAGCGGGAACCAAGAGACCCAGTACTTC. Translated: CSATGGDSSGNQETQYF.

A few counts support this clonotype. This chain connects TRBV10-3 to TRBJ1-4; D possibly corresponds to TRBD1 (6 bases). Trimming cost V 3 bases and J 5 bases, with 22 bases left between them. This CDR3 spans 18 amino acids. In germline, CDR1 is ENHRY, CDR2 SYGVKD. CDR3 bases: TGTGCCATCAGTGAAATAAGAGATCCAGGGGTGGAGAATGAAAAACTGTTTTTT. Its protein is CAISEIRDPGVENEKLFF.

The chain combines TRBV5-1 with TRBJ2-1, with 8 bases matching TRBD1. This CDR3 spans 11 amino acids. Germline CDR1 reads SGHRS; CDR2 reads YFSETQ. The ends lost 4 bases at V and 15 bases at J; junction bases unmatched: 6. In DNA form, the CDR3 reads TGCGCCAGCAGCAAGGACAGGGAAACGTTCTTC. It specifies CASSKDRETFF.

The V call is TRBV27, the J call TRBJ2-7, with a tentative D call TRBD1 (5 bases). The CDR3 length is 13 residues. Germline V gene sequence: CDR1 MNHEY, CDR2 SMNVEV (reference sequence). Trimming pared 3 bases from V and 3 bases from J, leaving 9 bases between. The CDR3 reads CASSFLGVYEQYF. In nucleotides, the CDR3 is TGTGCCAGCAGTTTTTTAGGGGTCTACGAGCAGTACTTC.

The V call is TRBV6-6, the J call TRBJ2-1; unclear D gene. The germline V and J ends were trimmed by 6 bases and 5 bases, with 5 bases remaining between them. This CDR3 comprises 11 residues. The germline V gene encodes CDR1 MNHNY and CDR2 SVGAGI (reference sequence). The CDR3 coding sequence is TGTGCCAGCAGCCCACACAATGAGCAGTTCTTC. It translates to CASSPHNEQFF.

This clonotype was detected only a few times. The chain links TRBV27 to TRBJ1-2; possible D gene TRBD1, 5 bases. Trimming removed 5 bases from V and 4 bases from J, with 14 bases in between. The CDR3 sequence is 14 residues long. Germline CDR1 is MNHEY and CDR2 is SMNVEV (reference sequence). CDR3 in DNA: TGTGCCAGCAGTGGAGGGGCAGGGACCTATGGCTACACCTTC. It yields the protein CASSGGAGTYGYTF.

This clonotype appeared a single time. The gene calls are TRBV20-1 and TRBJ1-2, with D maybe TRBD1 (5 bases). Germline CDR1 reads DFQATT; CDR2 reads SNEGSKA (reference sequence). The ends were cut back, 0 bases at V and 4 bases at J, with 12 bases in the middle. This CDR3 is built from 14 residues. The CDR3 region has the DNA TGCAGTGCTAGAGATCCCAAGGGACCCTATGGCTACACCTTC. Translated: CSARDPKGPYGYTF.

At least ten counts were recorded for this clonotype. The V gene is TRBV12-3 or TRBV12-4, the J gene TRBJ1-1; no firm D call. This CDR3 has 12 residues. V was shortened by 8 bases and J by 0 bases, with 7 bases between the two germline ends. The CDR3 sequence: CASWIMNTEAFF. CDR3 coding DNA: TGTGCCAGCTGGATCATGAACACTGAAGCTTTCTTT.

There are many counts of this clonotype. The chain recombines TRBV7-9 with TRBJ2-5; 9 nucleotides line up with TRBD2. V was clipped by 11 bases and J by 3 bases; unmatched bases: 7. Germline CDR1 SEHNR, CDR2 FQNEAQ (reference sequence). CDR3 length equals 13 residues. CDR3 nucleotides: TGTGCCTGTTTGACTAGCGGTAAAGAGACCCAGTACTTC. Its translation: CACLTSGKETQYF.

The sample holds a few counts of this clonotype. CDR3 nucleotide sequence: TGCGCCAGCAGCCTCACGACAGGGATCAATCAGCCCCAGCATTTT. It encodes CASSLTTGINQPQHF. V gene TRBV4-3 combines with J gene TRBJ1-5; 7 bases are a match to TRBD1. Trimming cost V 4 bases and J 3 bases; bases outside gene matches: 6. Germline CDR1 is LGHNA and CDR2 is YSLEER. CDR3 length: 15 amino acids.